This is a list of T cell receptor beta chains from one sample in a study of beta chain features in type 1 diabetes. TCRdb's copy holds only in-frame clones and misses some; the assay was immunoSEQ multiplex PCR. The data contain hundreds of thousands of clones, around 8% of them singletons. Material: central memory CD4+ T cells from blood. The origin of the receptors is a woman younger than 30 in good health. Each CDR3 is given with its conserved first and last residue. A D gene is named only where the DNA matches it firmly. Clone sizes are given selectively: once, few, many, or a class where the clone is expanded.

v_call,j_call,d_call,clone_size,cdr3_nt,cdr3_aa
TRBV2,TRBJ2-1,.,.,TGTGCCAGCAGGACGGGACTTCAATACAATGAGCAGTTCTTC,CASRTGLQYNEQFF
TRBV5-1,TRBJ2-7,TRBD2,.,TGCGCCAGCAGCTTGGCGTGGCTAGCGGGGGCCGAGCAGTACTTC,CASSLAWLAGAEQYF
TRBV6-6,TRBJ2-7,.,many,TGTGCCAGCACCGAACCTGAGACAAACCAGCAGTACTTC,CASTEPETNQQYF
TRBV9,TRBJ2-7,.,.,TGTGCCAGCAGCGCAAATTTAGGAGCTCATTACGAGCAGTACTTC,CASSANLGAHYEQYF
TRBV7-2,TRBJ2-1,.,few,TGTGCCAGCAGCTTTACCCGTTGGGGGTACAATGAGCAGTTCTTC,CASSFTRWGYNEQFF
TRBV9,TRBJ2-7,.,.,TGTGCCAGCACGGAGGGGGGCTACGAGCAGTACTTC,CASTEGGYEQYF
TRBV4-3,TRBJ2-1,.,.,TGCGCCAGCAGCCAAGACAGGGCTTACAATGAGCAGTTCTTC,CASSQDRAYNEQFF
TRBV7-8,TRBJ1-2,.,few,TGTGCCAGCAGCTTGGGGCAACCAGGGTCGTACGGCTACACCTTC,CASSLGQPGSYGYTF
TRBV11-3,TRBJ2-1,TRBD2,few,TGTGCCAGCAGCCACCGACTAGCGGGAGGGGGTGAGCAGTTCTTC,CASSHRLAGGGEQFF
TRBV14,TRBJ1-6,TRBD1,.,TGTGCCAGCAGCCATCGACAGGGGACCTATAATTCACCCCTCCACTTT,CASSHRQGTYNSPLHF
TRBV19,TRBJ2-1,TRBD2,many,TGTGCCAGTACTGTGCTAGCGGGTAACAATGAGCAGTTCTTC,CASTVLAGNNEQFF
TRBV6-5,TRBJ2-1,.,many,TGTGCCAGCAGTTACTCGATTTACAATGAGCAGTTCTTC,CASSYSIYNEQFF
TRBV6-5,TRBJ1-5,.,.,TGTGCCAGCAGTTACTCGCGCAGGGCTGGGAATCAGCCCCAGCATTTT,CASSYSRRAGNQPQHF
TRBV5-1,TRBJ1-1,.,.,TGCGCCAGCAGCTTTAACCCCACACGAGAAGCTTTCTTT,CASSFNPTREAFF
TRBV5-1,TRBJ2-5,TRBD1,.,TGCGCCAGCAGCTTGGCTCCACAACAGGGGGCGGAGACCCAGTACTTC,CASSLAPQQGAETQYF
TRBV10-3,TRBJ2-1,.,.,TGTGCCATCAGTCAAGGGACTTTCTACAATGAGCAGTTCTTC,CAISQGTFYNEQFF
TRBV18,TRBJ2-5,.,few,TGTGCCAGCTCACCCCGGGAGACCCAGTACTTC,CASSPRETQYF
TRBV18,TRBJ1-2,TRBD1,.,TGTGCCAGCTCACCGAGAACAGGGGGATTGGACTATGGCTACACCTTC,CASSPRTGGLDYGYTF
TRBV10-3,TRBJ1-1,.,.,TGTGCCATCAGTGAGGGACCCCTCACCTCGGGGTTCTTT,CAISEGPLTSGFF
TRBV5-1,TRBJ2-3,.,.,TGCGCCAGCAGCTTGGCCGTTAGAGATACGCAGTATTTT,CASSLAVRDTQYF
TRBV19,TRBJ2-6,.,.,TGTGCCAGTAGTCCCCGGAGCGCTGGGGCCAACGTCCTGACTTTC,CASSPRSAGANVLTF
TRBV7-2,TRBJ2-3,TRBD2,few,TGTGCCAGCAGCCGGGGACTAGCCCCCGATACGCAGTATTTT,CASSRGLAPDTQYF
TRBV28,TRBJ1-1,.,few,TGTGCCAGCAAAAGGGTCACTGAAGCTTTCTTT,CASKRVTEAFF
TRBV4-2,TRBJ2-7,.,few,TGTGCCAGCAGCAGGGAGTATACCTCCTACGAGCAGTACTTC,CASSREYTSYEQYF
TRBV19,TRBJ2-1,.,few,TGTGCCAGTAGTATGTCGCTTAGTAACAATGAGCAGTTCTTC,CASSMSLSNNEQFF
TRBV6-5,TRBJ2-7,TRBD1,few,TGTGCCAGCAGTTACGACAGGGGAGACGAGCAGTACTTC,CASSYDRGDEQYF
TRBV7-2,TRBJ2-5,TRBD2,few,TGTGCCAGCAGCTTGGCTGGGCTAGCGGGAGAGACCCAGTACTTC,CASSLAGLAGETQYF
TRBV5-1,TRBJ2-3,.,few,TGCGCCAGCAGCTTGGTTGCGGGAGATACGCAGTATTTT,CASSLVAGDTQYF
TRBV7-3,TRBJ2-2,.,.,TGTGCCAGCAGCCTTTACGGCACAGGGCAGAACACCGGGGAGCTGTTTTTT,CASSLYGTGQNTGELFF
TRBV11-2,TRBJ2-2,.,.,TGTGCCAGCAGCTTAGCGGGAGTTCGTACCGGGGAGCTGTTTTTT,CASSLAGVRTGELFF